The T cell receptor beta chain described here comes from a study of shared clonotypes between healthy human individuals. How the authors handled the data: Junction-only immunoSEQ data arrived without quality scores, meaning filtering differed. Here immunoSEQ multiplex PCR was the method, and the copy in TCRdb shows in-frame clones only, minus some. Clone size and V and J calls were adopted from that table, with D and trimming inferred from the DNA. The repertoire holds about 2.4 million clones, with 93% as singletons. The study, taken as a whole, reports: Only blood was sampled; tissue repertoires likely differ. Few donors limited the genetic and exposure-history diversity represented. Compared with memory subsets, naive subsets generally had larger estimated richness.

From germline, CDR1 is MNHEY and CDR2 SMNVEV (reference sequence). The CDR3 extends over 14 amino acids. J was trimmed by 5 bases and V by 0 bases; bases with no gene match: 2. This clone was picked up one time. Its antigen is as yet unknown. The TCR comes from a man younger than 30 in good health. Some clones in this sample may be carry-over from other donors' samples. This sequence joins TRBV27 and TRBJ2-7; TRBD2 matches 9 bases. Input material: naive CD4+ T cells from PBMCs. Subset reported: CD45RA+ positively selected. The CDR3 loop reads CASSLSSGRDEQYF. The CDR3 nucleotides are TGTGCCAGCAGTTTATCTAGCGGGAGAGACGAGCAGTACTTC.